The rows below give T cell receptor beta chains drawn from one sample of a study of naive and memory T cell subsets. TCRdb reprocessed the UMI-ligation and nested PCR reads via MiXCR and lists one record per CDR3 protein. The table has approximately 85,000 distinct CDR3 sequences, roughly 7.3% seen once; the top ten hold about 1.6%. The sample consisted of central memory CD4+ T cells from blood. All receptors derive from a human donor in good health. CDR3s include the opening cysteine and the closing phenylalanine or tryptophan. A D gene is named only where the DNA matches it firmly. Clone size is shown for a subset of rows, as once, few, many or a class of expanded clone.

abundance	v_gene	d_gene	j_gene	CDR3aa	CDR3nt
few	TRBV7-9	-	TRBJ2-5	CASSSRETQYF	TGTGCCAGCAGCTCGAGAGAGACCCAGTACTTC
many	TRBV20-1	TRBD1	TRBJ1-1	CSANRGSAEAFF	TGCAGTGCTAACAGGGGTAGCGCTGAAGCTTTCTTT
-	TRBV7-2	-	TRBJ2-1	CASSLEPSYNEQFF	TGTGCCAGCAGCTTAGAACCATCCTACAATGAGCAGTTCTTC
many	TRBV5-1	TRBD1	TRBJ2-1	CASSSTGVSYNEQFF	TGCGCCAGCAGCTCGACAGGGGTCTCCTACAATGAGCAGTTCTTC
many	TRBV7-2	-	TRBJ2-1	CASSLDSNEQFF	TGTGCCAGCAGCCTGGACAGTAATGAGCAGTTCTTC
many	TRBV5-5	-	TRBJ2-3	CASSLDTSTDTQYF	TGTGCCAGCAGCTTGGACACAAGCACAGATACGCAGTATTTT
many	TRBV6-2/TRBV6-3	-	TRBJ2-3	CASSYNADPDTQYF	TGTGCCAGCAGTTATAACGCGGACCCAGATACGCAGTATTTT
few	TRBV7-2	-	TRBJ2-3	CASSYYQDTQYF	TGTGCCAGCAGCTACTATCAGGATACGCAGTATTTT
many	TRBV28	TRBD2	TRBJ2-1	CASRPPRGGPNEQFF	TGTGCCAGCAGGCCCCCGAGGGGAGGGCCCAATGAGCAGTTCTTC
few	TRBV7-2	-	TRBJ2-5	CASSLERRETQYF	TGTGCCAGCAGCTTAGAGCGGCGAGAGACCCAGTACTTC
many	TRBV20-1	TRBD1	TRBJ1-2	CSAPKAGGFNYGYTF	TGCAGTGCTCCAAAGGCAGGGGGCTTTAACTATGGCTACACCTTC
-	TRBV2	TRBD2	TRBJ2-1	CASRTSGGRNEQFF	TGTGCCAGCCGGACTAGCGGGGGGCGCAATGAGCAGTTCTTC
-	TRBV3-1	-	TRBJ2-7	CASSQAKWEQYF	TGTGCCAGCAGCCAAGCAAAGTGGGAGCAGTACTTC
-	TRBV27	-	TRBJ1-5	CASSLTVFDSNQPQHF	TGTGCCAGCAGCTTAACGGTCTTTGATAGCAATCAGCCCCAGCATTTT
-	TRBV20-1	TRBD2	TRBJ2-1	CSATGGTSGMGVYNEQFF	TGCAGTGCTACCGGAGGGACTAGCGGGATGGGGGTCTACAATGAGCAGTTCTTC
many	TRBV12-3/TRBV12-4	-	TRBJ2-1	CASSFRGGLNEQFF	TGTGCCAGCAGTTTTAGAGGAGGGCTCAATGAGCAGTTCTTC
few	TRBV12-3/TRBV12-4	TRBD1	TRBJ2-3	CASNPFRGPRTDTQYF	TGTGCCAGCAATCCATTTAGGGGGCCTCGCACAGATACGCAGTATTTT
many	TRBV18	-	TRBJ1-1	CATRGGSSDGTEAFF	TGTGCCACACGGGGGGGAAGTTCGGATGGCACTGAAGCTTTCTTT
many	TRBV2	-	TRBJ2-7	CASSAQFSYEQYF	TGTGCCAGCAGTGCACAATTTTCCTACGAGCAGTACTTC
-	TRBV6-5	TRBD1	TRBJ1-6	CASSLTGTGEGPLHF	TGTGCCAGCAGTCTAACCGGGACAGGGGAAGGACCCCTCCACTTT
many	TRBV10-3	TRBD2	TRBJ2-3	CAISASSGRAQVKADTQYF	TGTGCCATCAGTGCGTCCAGCGGGAGGGCCCAAGTTAAGGCAGATACGCAGTATTTT
many	TRBV20-1	TRBD2	TRBJ2-1	CSAVAGGPYNEQFF	TGCAGTGCTGTAGCGGGAGGCCCCTACAATGAGCAGTTCTTC
-	TRBV7-6	TRBD1	TRBJ2-7	CASSRTGGDGYEQYF	TGTGCCAGCAGCAGGACAGGGGGCGATGGATACGAGCAGTACTTC
many	TRBV7-2	TRBD2	TRBJ2-7	CASSPVGSGRAYEQYF	TGTGCCAGCAGCCCCGTTGGTAGCGGGAGGGCCTACGAGCAGTACTTC
few	TRBV20-1	-	TRBJ1-2	CSAREGSTNYGYTF	TGCAGTGCTAGAGAAGGTAGTACAAACTATGGCTACACCTTC
many	TRBV25-1	-	TRBJ1-1	CASRGGAGTEAFF	TGTGCCAGCAGGGGGGGCGCGGGCACTGAAGCTTTCTTT
few	TRBV24-1	TRBD1	TRBJ2-3	CATSGGQASTDTQYF	TGTGCCACCAGCGGGGGACAGGCTAGCACAGATACGCAGTATTTT
many	TRBV12-3/TRBV12-4	TRBD1	TRBJ1-3	CASSMTGALSGNTIYF	TGTGCCAGCAGTATGACAGGGGCCCTCTCTGGAAACACCATATATTTT
few	TRBV2	TRBD2	TRBJ2-1	CASSEGGSGASNNEQFF	TGTGCCAGCAGTGAAGGGGGCAGCGGGGCATCTAACAATGAGCAGTTCTTC
-	TRBV2	TRBD1	TRBJ2-7	CASKGQNSYEQYF	TGTGCCAGCAAGGGACAGAACTCCTACGAGCAGTACTTC
-	TRBV6-2/TRBV6-3	-	TRBJ1-5	CASSSTNQPQHF	TGTGCCAGCAGTTCCACCAATCAGCCCCAGCATTTT
many	TRBV20-1	TRBD1	TRBJ1-1	CSARGGGGITEAFF	TGCAGTGCTCGGGGCGGAGGGGGCATCACTGAAGCTTTCTTT
few	TRBV6-2/TRBV6-3	TRBD2	TRBJ2-3	CASSCRGGTRPCTDTQYF	TGTGCCAGCTCCTGCCGCGGGGGGACTCGCCCTTGCACAGATACGCAGTATTTT
many	TRBV7-2	TRBD2	TRBJ2-1	CASSSGGTSNEQFF	TGTGCCAGCAGCTCAGGCGGGACTAGCAATGAGCAGTTCTTC
many	TRBV7-9	TRBD1	TRBJ2-6	CASSFTTGYRSTGANVLTF	TGTGCCAGCAGCTTCACGACAGGGTATCGGTCCACTGGGGCCAACGTCCTGACTTTC
many	TRBV30	-	TRBJ2-3	CAWSKKGTDTQYF	TGTGCCTGGAGCAAAAAGGGGACAGATACGCAGTATTTT
many	TRBV5-1	TRBD2	TRBJ2-7	CASSPSGSGFREQYF	TGCGCCAGCAGCCCTAGCGGGAGCGGCTTCCGCGAGCAGTACTTC
many	TRBV4-3	-	TRBJ1-2	CASSQGVRTNYGYTF	TGCGCCAGCAGCCAAGGTGTCCGTACTAACTATGGCTACACCTTC
many	TRBV6-1	-	TRBJ2-2	CASSEGRAGELFF	TGTGCCAGCAGTGAAGGGAGAGCCGGGGAGCTGTTTTTT
-	TRBV28	-	TRBJ2-3	CASSLGGASVDTQYF	TGTGCCAGCAGTTTAGGGGGGGCGTCTGTGGATACGCAGTATTTT
-	TRBV14	-	TRBJ2-6	CASSQVRGTGANVLTF	TGTGCCAGCAGCCAAGTTCGAGGGACTGGGGCCAACGTCCTGACTTTC
few	TRBV7-3	TRBD2	TRBJ2-7	CASSPSGGAWHEQYF	TGTGCCAGCAGTCCCAGCGGGGGGGCTTGGCACGAGCAGTACTTC
many	TRBV2	-	TRBJ2-7	CASRTPGTSYEQYF	TGTGCCAGCAGAACCCCCGGGACCAGCTACGAGCAGTACTTC
few	TRBV7-3	TRBD2	TRBJ2-5	CASSSLGLASETQYF	TGTGCCAGCAGCTCGCTAGGACTAGCTAGTGAGACCCAGTACTTC
-	TRBV29-1	-	TRBJ2-5	CSADGTLKETQYF	TGCAGCGCCGACGGGACATTAAAAGAGACCCAGTACTTC
few	TRBV6-2/TRBV6-3	-	TRBJ1-2	CASSQGASQQYGYTF	TGTGCCAGCAGTCAAGGGGCCTCGCAGCAATATGGCTACACCTTC
medium-sized	TRBV28	-	TRBJ2-4	CASSLGENIQYF	TGTGCCAGCAGTTTAGGTGAAAACATTCAGTACTTC
many	TRBV10-3	-	TRBJ1-1	CAISEVRGTEAFF	TGTGCCATCAGTGAGGTCCGGGGGACTGAAGCTTTCTTT
few	TRBV6-2/TRBV6-3	TRBD2	TRBJ2-2	CASRGDYKANTGELFF	TGTGCCAGCCGTGGGGACTACAAAGCGAACACCGGGGAGCTGTTTTTT
-	TRBV20-1	TRBD1	TRBJ1-6	CSAPTVEGAKHSPLHF	TGCAGTGCCCCGACCGTGGAGGGGGCGAAGCATTCACCCCTCCACTTT
few	TRBV7-2	TRBD2	TRBJ2-3	CASSPSGGAISDTQYF	TGTGCCAGCAGCCCAAGCGGGGGGGCCATTTCAGATACGCAGTATTTT
many	TRBV5-6	-	TRBJ2-2	CASSLFELQNTGELFF	TGTGCCAGCAGCTTGTTCGAGTTACAAAACACCGGGGAGCTGTTTTTT
many	TRBV5-1	TRBD1	TRBJ1-1	CASSLGGQGGPEAFF	TGCGCCAGCAGCTTGGGAGGACAGGGGGGCCCTGAAGCTTTCTTT
few	TRBV20-1	TRBD1	TRBJ2-1	CSAHLFRTGSGNEQFF	TGCAGTGCTCACCTCTTCCGGACAGGGAGTGGAAATGAGCAGTTCTTC
few	TRBV7-2	-	TRBJ2-5	CASSPRTAWQETQYF	TGTGCCAGCAGCCCGCGGACAGCTTGGCAAGAGACCCAGTACTTC
many	TRBV10-3	TRBD1	TRBJ1-6	CAIRPGQGFGESSYNSPLHF	TGTGCCATCAGGCCGGGACAGGGTTTTGGGGAGAGCTCCTATAATTCACCCCTCCACTTT
many	TRBV28	TRBD1	TRBJ1-2	CASRYTRGTAYGYTF	TGTGCCAGCAGATATACCCGAGGGACAGCCTATGGCTACACCTTC
few	TRBV6-1	-	TRBJ2-1	CASSVGRAGEQFF	TGTGCCAGCAGTGTGGGCAGGGCGGGTGAGCAGTTCTTC
many	TRBV10-2	TRBD1	TRBJ1-1	CASRTDRALNTEAFF	TGCGCCAGCAGGACTGACAGGGCCCTGAACACTGAAGCTTTCTTT
-	TRBV9	-	TRBJ2-7	CASSVGRGGRVYEQYF	TGTGCCAGCAGCGTAGGGCGTGGCGGACGAGTCTACGAGCAGTACTTC